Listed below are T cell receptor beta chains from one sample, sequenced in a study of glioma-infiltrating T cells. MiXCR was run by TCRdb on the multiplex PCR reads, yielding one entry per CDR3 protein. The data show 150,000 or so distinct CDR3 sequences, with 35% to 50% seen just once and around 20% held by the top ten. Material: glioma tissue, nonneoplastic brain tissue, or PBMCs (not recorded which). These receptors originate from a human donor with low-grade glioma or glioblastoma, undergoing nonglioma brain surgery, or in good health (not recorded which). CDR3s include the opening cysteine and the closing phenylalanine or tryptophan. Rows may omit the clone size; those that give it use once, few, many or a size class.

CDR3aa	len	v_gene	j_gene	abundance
CASSFQRDGWGYTF	14	TRBV27	TRBJ1-2	-
CSANPSAGVNYNEPFF	16	TRBV20-1	TRBJ2-1	-
CARSQVLKGYGYTF	14	TRBV4-2	TRBJ1-2	-
CASSDPPDTQYF	12	TRBV6-1	TRBJ2-3	few
CASTLQGNYGYTF	13	TRBV6-2/TRBV6-3	TRBJ1-2	few
CAINPGPADTQYF	13	TRBV10-3	TRBJ2-3	-
CASSFFSGRNTGELFF	16	TRBV27	TRBJ2-2	few
CSAREGLAGTETQYF	15	TRBV20-1	TRBJ2-5	-
CASSQDRPGQASTGELFF	18	TRBV14	TRBJ2-2	few
CASSQAYSGGSGTEAFF	17	TRBV4-1	TRBJ1-1	few
CASGQTGYGYTF	12	TRBV7-9	TRBJ1-2	-
CSASQANSQPQHF	13	TRBV20-1	TRBJ1-5	-
CASSQSARSGWSFYNEQFF	19	TRBV4-1	TRBJ2-1	-
CASSFLPNQPQHF	13	TRBV11-1	TRBJ1-5	-
CSVWTSGYTF	10	TRBV29-1	TRBJ1-2	-
CASSLPGNTEAFF	13	TRBV28	TRBJ1-1	-
CASSLVPSSTTTQYF	15	TRBV6-2/TRBV6-3	TRBJ2-5	few
CASSPLDRGLTDTQYF	16	TRBV4-2	TRBJ2-3	-
CASRRTGDEQYF	12	TRBV2	TRBJ2-7	-
CASKGANPGFAGELFF	16	TRBV28	TRBJ2-2	-
CASSVTSGNYNEQFF	15	TRBV3-1	TRBJ2-1	-
CASSFWRANSPLHF	14	TRBV12-3/TRBV12-4	TRBJ1-6	-